This T cell receptor beta chain was captured in a study of shared clonotypes between healthy human individuals (dated by TCRdb to 2020 to 2022). At the level of the whole study: The cohort comprised a couple of women and three men aged 18 to 49 years. Blood TCR repertoires of roughly five healthy adults were deeply sequenced to estimate repertoire size and the extent of clonotype sharing between individuals. Leukapheresis yielded between about 0.85 and 10 billion PBMCs per donor. Different laboratories and diverse techniques were used to prepare libraries and sequence TCR repertoires, to increase sequencing depth and limit assay-specific biases. For each donor, CD4 naive and CD4 memory were each given three plates, CD8 naive was given two plates, and CD8 memory was given one plate.

The paper's findings and limits, for the study overall: Compared with non-shared clonotypes, the clonotypes found in all four sorted-subset donors had higher generation probabilities. Even with the large sequencing depth, rarefaction of the sorted-subset datasets indicated that sequencing was incomplete. The genetic and exposure-history diversity represented was limited by the small number of donors. Based on pairwise subsampling, the degree of clonotype sharing among donors was expected to be affected by sequencing depth. Only blood was sampled, and tissue TCR repertoires likely differ from those in blood. About 4.5% of naive CD4, approximately 3.7% of naive CD8, around 2.3% of memory CD4, and around 0.4% of memory CD8 clonotypes were shared across several donors. Estimated clonotype richness was generally larger for naive than for memory subsets.

Using the deep immunoSEQ assay, multiplex PCR amplified TCR CDR3 regions from genomic DNA. For each cell subset, the extracted genomic DNA was distributed evenly across all wells of several immunoSEQ 96-well plates, and each plate served as one replicate. For sorted subsets, 200 to 250 ng genomic DNA, equal to 30,000 to 35,000 T cell genomes, was loaded into each replicate PCR. Purified libraries were measured with a Qubit 3.0 fluorometer, size-checked on a Bioanalyzer 2100, and measured again with the KAPA Library Quantification kit. Every immunoSEQ 96-well plate was sequenced on a dedicated single-read 150-cycle Illumina NextSeq 550 flow cell. Concerning the study's data processing: Because only junctional sequences without quality scores were contained in the immunoSEQ output, filtering matching that applied to full-length reads could not be performed. To assign V/J genes and CDR3, sequences were annotated against IMGT germline references using PyIR, a Python wrapper for IgBLAST v1.9. Reads were removed for weak V/J assignments (E-value above 1e-6), missing CDR3, stop codons, out-of-frame junctions, or ambiguous translated residues. V3J clonotypes were defined as sequences sharing an identical inferred V gene, J gene, and CDR3 amino acid sequence. Percentage overlap between repertoires was computed as shared unique clonotypes divided by the size of the smaller repertoire. Richness of each repertoire was evaluated using RTK rarefaction, the Chao1 estimator, and Recon v2.1 estimates of unobserved clonotypes. Generation probabilities were computed with OLGA for all TCRbeta clonotypes obtained by the gDNA method from several donors. TCRdb holds this immuneACCESS table with in-frame rearrangements only. Some clones are missing; in checked studies, unresolved V genes explain under half, and the rest has no known cause. The V and J calls and the clone size are those of that table, but D and trimming were determined from the DNA. The sample profile shows 750,000 to 1,000,000 clones; 80% to 95% of them were found once. The ten most abundant clones make up about 25% of the sample.

V loses 1 base of germline sequence and J loses 5 bases, and the interval between the two ends is 7 bases. Including cysteine and phenylalanine, the CDR3 has 13 amino acids. The read is trimmed to its CDR3 DNA, 39 bases read in frame from base 1. Reading the germline V gene gives CDR1 SGHTA and CDR2 FQGNSA. CD8 naive samples were obtained by positive selection for CCR7 among CD45RO-negative cells, yielding a CD45RA+CCR7+ population from which TemRA cells were excluded. Healthy HIV-negative adults with no recently reported acute infections or vaccinations were included as donors. Every donor was a Caucasian adult residing in Nashville, Tennessee, USA. Blood was collected by leukapheresis, and PBMCs were isolated by Ficoll-Histopaque density gradient centrifugation and then cryopreserved in liquid nitrogen vapor phase. Analytical flow cytometry was used to check the purity and quantity of each magnetically sorted T cell population. From each sorted fraction, genomic DNA was isolated and quantified by UV absorbance on a Nanodrop 2000c.

This clone occurred once. Its cognate antigen has yet to be identified. The record has no base qualities; no much larger clone is one base away. The origin of this receptor is a man aged 25-45 years in good health. Recombination connected TRBV7-2 to TRBJ2-3, with the D gene uncertain. The specimen was naive CD8+ T cells sorted from blood. Interpreted using the paper, the cell subset or site label stands for: CD45RA+CCR7+. The CDR3 protein: CASSLENLDTQYF. The DNA is as follows: TGTGCCAGCAGCTTAGAGAACTTAGATACGCAGTATTTT.